These T cell receptor beta chains were read from a single sample in a study of blood T cell repertoires in COVID-19. Data came from immunoSEQ multiplex PCR; TCRdb stores just in-frame clones and leaves some out. Counted here are some 130,000 clones, around 89% occurring once; the ten biggest clones make up roughly 4%. Sequenced input: peripheral blood. Every receptor here comes from a man between 60 and 75 years old with COVID-19, enrolled during active disease. The CDR3 runs from the conserved cysteine through the conserved F or W. A D gene is named only where the DNA matches it firmly. Some rows have no size entry. The others give once, few or many, or a class for an expanded clone.

abundance: .
v_gene: TRBV18
j_gene: TRBJ1-5
d_gene: .
CDR3aa: CASSPPGRDDQPQHF
CDR3nt: TGTGCCAGCTCTCCTCCCGGCAGGGATGATCAGCCCCAGCATTTT

abundance: .
v_gene: TRBV2
j_gene: TRBJ2-2
d_gene: .
CDR3aa: CASSYEGWNTGELFF
CDR3nt: TGTGCCAGCAGTTACGAGGGCTGGAACACCGGGGAGCTGTTTTTT

abundance: .
v_gene: TRBV3-1/TRBV3-2
j_gene: TRBJ2-1
d_gene: .
CDR3aa: CASSQDRTPRGEQFF
CDR3nt: TGTGCCAGCAGCCAAGACCGGACTCCCCGGGGTGAGCAGTTCTTC

abundance: .
v_gene: TRBV5-4
j_gene: TRBJ2-2
d_gene: TRBD2
CDR3aa: CASSLDRGGPRELFF
CDR3nt: TGTGCCAGCAGCTTGGACCGGGGGGGACCCCGGGAGCTGTTTTTT

abundance: .
v_gene: TRBV7-8
j_gene: TRBJ1-2
d_gene: TRBD1
CDR3aa: CASSPGTGGPVYGYTF
CDR3nt: TGTGCCAGCAGCCCTGGGACAGGGGGCCCCGTATATGGCTACACCTTC

abundance: .
v_gene: TRBV9
j_gene: TRBJ2-7
d_gene: .
CDR3aa: CASSVDAGLSSYEQYF
CDR3nt: TGTGCCAGCAGCGTAGACGCGGGGCTGAGCTCCTACGAGCAGTACTTC

abundance: .
v_gene: TRBV2
j_gene: TRBJ2-1
d_gene: TRBD2
CDR3aa: CASSARWGGNNEQFF
CDR3nt: TGTGCCAGCAGCGCCCGGTGGGGGGGGAACAATGAGCAGTTCTTC

abundance: .
v_gene: TRBV5-1
j_gene: TRBJ2-2
d_gene: TRBD2
CDR3aa: CASTLAGTNTGELFF
CDR3nt: TGCGCCAGCACCCTAGCGGGGACGAACACCGGGGAGCTGTTTTTT

abundance: once
v_gene: TRBV15
j_gene: TRBJ2-7
d_gene: .
CDR3aa: CATSRDRVPSYEQYF
CDR3nt: TGTGCCACCAGCAGAGACCGGGTCCCCTCCTACGAGCAGTACTTC

abundance: .
v_gene: TRBV11-2
j_gene: TRBJ1-2
d_gene: TRBD1
CDR3aa: CASSLEGTANYGYTF
CDR3nt: TGTGCCAGCAGCTTAGAGGGGACAGCTAACTATGGCTACACCTTC

abundance: .
v_gene: TRBV14
j_gene: TRBJ1-3
d_gene: .
CDR3aa: CASSQEARTVSGNTIYF
CDR3nt: TGTGCCAGCAGCCAAGAAGCAAGGACAGTCTCTGGAAACACCATATATTTT

abundance: .
v_gene: TRBV12-3/TRBV12-4
j_gene: TRBJ1-2
d_gene: .
CDR3aa: CASSLAVYYGYTF
CDR3nt: TGTGCCAGCAGTTTAGCCGTATACTATGGCTACACCTTC

abundance: .
v_gene: TRBV11-3
j_gene: TRBJ2-7
d_gene: TRBD1
CDR3aa: CASSTGQGGEQYF
CDR3nt: TGTGCCAGCAGCACCGGACAGGGGGGCGAGCAGTACTTC

abundance: .
v_gene: TRBV24-1
j_gene: TRBJ2-5
d_gene: .
CDR3aa: CATGPGHYQETQYF
CDR3nt: TGTGCCACCGGGCCGGGACACTATCAAGAGACCCAGTACTTC

abundance: .
v_gene: TRBV5-1
j_gene: TRBJ2-1
d_gene: TRBD1
CDR3aa: CASRQTGNDYNEQFF
CDR3nt: TGCGCCAGCAGACAGACAGGGAATGACTACAATGAGCAGTTCTTC

abundance: .
v_gene: TRBV7-8
j_gene: TRBJ2-5
d_gene: .
CDR3aa: CASRLARTGEETQYF
CDR3nt: TGTGCCAGCAGACTAGCTCGGACAGGAGAAGAGACCCAGTACTTC

abundance: .
v_gene: TRBV5-1
j_gene: TRBJ1-1
d_gene: .
CDR3aa: CASSLVFGDSNEAFF
CDR3nt: TGCGCCAGCAGCTTGGTATTCGGCGACAGCAATGAAGCTTTCTTT

abundance: .
v_gene: TRBV6-6
j_gene: TRBJ1-2
d_gene: TRBD1
CDR3aa: CASSDGQGKRNGYTF
CDR3nt: TGTGCCAGCAGTGACGGACAGGGGAAAAGAAATGGCTACACCTTC

abundance: .
v_gene: TRBV13
j_gene: TRBJ2-2
d_gene: TRBD1
CDR3aa: CASRGTGGTGELFF
CDR3nt: TGTGCCAGCAGGGGGACAGGGGGTACCGGGGAGCTGTTTTTT

abundance: once
v_gene: TRBV19
j_gene: TRBJ1-5
d_gene: TRBD1
CDR3aa: CASSIVTGGNQPQHF
CDR3nt: TGTGCCAGTAGTATAGTTACAGGGGGCAATCAGCCCCAGCATTTT

abundance: .
v_gene: TRBV9
j_gene: TRBJ1-1
d_gene: TRBD1
CDR3aa: CASSVVDRTGEAFF
CDR3nt: TGTGCCAGCAGCGTAGTGGACAGGACAGGTGAAGCTTTCTTT

abundance: once
v_gene: TRBV10-3
j_gene: TRBJ1-1
d_gene: TRBD1
CDR3aa: CATRQGTVRSTEAFF
CDR3nt: TGTGCCACGCGACAGGGGACGGTTCGTTCCACTGAAGCTTTCTTT

abundance: .
v_gene: TRBV6-1
j_gene: TRBJ1-2
d_gene: TRBD1
CDR3aa: CASSETGGGRDGYTF
CDR3nt: TGTGCCAGCAGTGAAACTGGAGGGGGCAGAGATGGCTACACCTTC

abundance: .
v_gene: TRBV29-1
j_gene: TRBJ1-2
d_gene: TRBD1
CDR3aa: CSVGLGQGLGGYTF
CDR3nt: TGCAGCGTTGGTTTGGGACAGGGTTTAGGTGGCTACACCTTC

abundance: .
v_gene: TRBV29-1
j_gene: TRBJ1-4
d_gene: TRBD1
CDR3aa: CSVKPGQQNEKLFF
CDR3nt: TGCAGCGTCAAACCGGGACAGCAAAATGAAAAACTGTTTTTT

abundance: .
v_gene: TRBV6-1
j_gene: TRBJ1-2
d_gene: .
CDR3aa: CASSEYSSGNYGYTF
CDR3nt: TGTGCCAGCAGTGAATATAGCTCGGGGAACTATGGCTACACCTTC

abundance: few
v_gene: TRBV15
j_gene: TRBJ1-2
d_gene: .
CDR3aa: CATSRAELGYSVAGYTF
CDR3nt: TGTGCCACCAGCAGAGCAGAACTAGGGTACTCGGTTGCTGGCTACACCTTC

abundance: .
v_gene: TRBV9
j_gene: TRBJ2-2
d_gene: .
CDR3aa: CASTPPGGHGELFF
CDR3nt: TGTGCCAGCACCCCCCCAGGAGGGCATGGGGAGCTGTTTTTT

abundance: .
v_gene: TRBV11-2
j_gene: TRBJ2-5
d_gene: TRBD2
CDR3aa: CASSSALWGGVWETQYF
CDR3nt: TGTGCCAGCAGCTCCGCTTTATGGGGGGGGGTATGGGAGACCCAGTACTTC

abundance: .
v_gene: TRBV10-3
j_gene: TRBJ1-5
d_gene: TRBD1
CDR3aa: CAISDGQDRAQPQHF
CDR3nt: TGTGCCATCAGTGACGGGCAGGACAGGGCGCAGCCCCAGCATTTT

abundance: .
v_gene: TRBV18
j_gene: TRBJ2-7
d_gene: TRBD1
CDR3aa: CASSPVTGGPYEQYF
CDR3nt: TGTGCCAGCTCACCAGTCACAGGGGGTCCCTACGAGCAGTACTTC

abundance: .
v_gene: TRBV7-9
j_gene: TRBJ1-5
d_gene: TRBD1
CDR3aa: CASSSGQGRPQHF
CDR3nt: TGTGCCAGCAGCTCCGGACAGGGCAGACCCCAGCATTTT

abundance: .
v_gene: TRBV30
j_gene: TRBJ2-1
d_gene: .
CDR3aa: CAWSVWSNEQFF
CDR3nt: TGTGCCTGGAGTGTCTGGAGCAATGAGCAGTTCTTC

abundance: .
v_gene: TRBV19
j_gene: TRBJ1-2
d_gene: TRBD1
CDR3aa: CASNDRGLGGGYTF
CDR3nt: TGTGCCAGCAACGACAGGGGATTGGGGGGTGGCTACACCTTC

abundance: .
v_gene: TRBV7-9
j_gene: TRBJ2-2
d_gene: .
CDR3aa: CASSLLFGPGELFF
CDR3nt: TGTGCCAGCAGCTTATTGTTTGGGCCCGGGGAGCTGTTTTTT

abundance: .
v_gene: TRBV19
j_gene: TRBJ2-6
d_gene: .
CDR3aa: CASSSRAFSGANVLTF
CDR3nt: TGTGCCAGTAGTTCACGAGCCTTCTCTGGGGCCAACGTCCTGACTTTC

abundance: .
v_gene: TRBV28
j_gene: TRBJ1-5
d_gene: .
CDR3aa: CASRPAGRAEQPQHF
CDR3nt: TGTGCCAGCAGGCCAGCTGGGAGGGCGGAGCAGCCCCAGCATTTT

abundance: few
v_gene: TRBV7-9
j_gene: TRBJ1-3
d_gene: .
CDR3aa: CASSFDSSGNTIYF
CDR3nt: TGTGCCAGCAGCTTCGATAGCTCTGGAAACACCATATATTTT

abundance: .
v_gene: TRBV7-3
j_gene: TRBJ2-1
d_gene: .
CDR3aa: CASSSYGQSTYNEQFF
CDR3nt: TGTGCCAGCAGCTCATATGGACAGTCCACCTACAATGAGCAGTTCTTC

abundance: .
v_gene: TRBV7-8
j_gene: TRBJ1-4
d_gene: .
CDR3aa: CASSFPVTGRNAANEKLFF
CDR3nt: TGTGCCAGCAGCTTCCCGGTTACAGGGCGAAACGCGGCTAATGAAAAACTGTTTTTT

abundance: .
v_gene: TRBV5-1
j_gene: TRBJ2-5
d_gene: .
CDR3aa: CASSLQIAGETQYF
CDR3nt: TGCGCCAGCAGCCTCCAAATAGCCGGGGAGACCCAGTACTTC

abundance: .
v_gene: TRBV18
j_gene: TRBJ2-7
d_gene: .
CDR3aa: CASSPRQALSYEQYF
CDR3nt: TGTGCCAGCTCCCCCAGACAGGCCCTCTCCTACGAGCAGTACTTC

abundance: .
v_gene: TRBV27
j_gene: TRBJ2-1
d_gene: TRBD2
CDR3aa: CASSPRGGHNEQFF
CDR3nt: TGTGCCAGCAGTCCCCGGGGGGGTCACAATGAGCAGTTCTTC

abundance: few
v_gene: TRBV29-1
j_gene: TRBJ1-2
d_gene: .
CDR3aa: CSVVTPPRDYGYTF
CDR3nt: TGCAGCGTTGTCACCCCCCCCCGGGACTATGGCTACACCTTC

abundance: .
v_gene: TRBV29-1
j_gene: TRBJ1-3
d_gene: .
CDR3aa: CSVDSSGNTIYF
CDR3nt: TGCAGCGTTGACAGCTCTGGAAACACCATATATTTT

abundance: .
v_gene: TRBV24-1
j_gene: TRBJ2-2
d_gene: TRBD1
CDR3aa: CATSDSRQGGAGELFF
CDR3nt: TGTGCCACCAGTGATTCACGACAGGGTGGGGCCGGGGAGCTGTTTTTT

abundance: .
v_gene: TRBV14
j_gene: TRBJ1-1
d_gene: TRBD1
CDR3aa: CASSHGQGFPLNTEAFF
CDR3nt: TGTGCCAGCAGCCATGGACAGGGTTTCCCATTAAACACTGAAGCTTTCTTT

abundance: .
v_gene: TRBV30
j_gene: TRBJ1-5
d_gene: .
CDR3aa: CAWSAGENQPQHF
CDR3nt: TGTGCCTGGAGTGCAGGGGAGAATCAGCCCCAGCATTTT